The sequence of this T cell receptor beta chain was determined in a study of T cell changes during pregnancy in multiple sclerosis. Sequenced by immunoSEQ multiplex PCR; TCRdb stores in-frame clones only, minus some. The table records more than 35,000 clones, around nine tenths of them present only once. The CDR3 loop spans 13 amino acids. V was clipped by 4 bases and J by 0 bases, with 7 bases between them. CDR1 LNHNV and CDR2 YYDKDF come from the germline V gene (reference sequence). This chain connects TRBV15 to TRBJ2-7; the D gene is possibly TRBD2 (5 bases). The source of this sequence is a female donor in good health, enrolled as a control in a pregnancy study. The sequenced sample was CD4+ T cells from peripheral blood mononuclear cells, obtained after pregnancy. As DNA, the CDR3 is TGTGCCACCAGCATACTAGGCTCCTACGAGCAGTACTTC. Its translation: CATSILGSYEQYF.